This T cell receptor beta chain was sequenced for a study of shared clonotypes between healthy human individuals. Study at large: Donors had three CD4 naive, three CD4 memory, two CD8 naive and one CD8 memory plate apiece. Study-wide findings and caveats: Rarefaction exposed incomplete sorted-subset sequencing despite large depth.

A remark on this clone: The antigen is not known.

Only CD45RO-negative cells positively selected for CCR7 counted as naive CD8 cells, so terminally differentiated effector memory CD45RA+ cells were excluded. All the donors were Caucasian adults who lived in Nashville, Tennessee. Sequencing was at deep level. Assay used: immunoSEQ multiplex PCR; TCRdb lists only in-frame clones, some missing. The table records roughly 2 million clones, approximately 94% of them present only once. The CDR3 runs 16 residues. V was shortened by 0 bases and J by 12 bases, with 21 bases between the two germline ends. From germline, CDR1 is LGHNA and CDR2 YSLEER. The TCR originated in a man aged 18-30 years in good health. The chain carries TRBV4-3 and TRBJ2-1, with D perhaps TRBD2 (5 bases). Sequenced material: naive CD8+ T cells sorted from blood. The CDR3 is CASSQDHMRDLRTQFF. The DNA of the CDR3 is TGCGCCAGCAGCCAAGATCACATGAGGGATCTACGAACGCAGTTCTTC.